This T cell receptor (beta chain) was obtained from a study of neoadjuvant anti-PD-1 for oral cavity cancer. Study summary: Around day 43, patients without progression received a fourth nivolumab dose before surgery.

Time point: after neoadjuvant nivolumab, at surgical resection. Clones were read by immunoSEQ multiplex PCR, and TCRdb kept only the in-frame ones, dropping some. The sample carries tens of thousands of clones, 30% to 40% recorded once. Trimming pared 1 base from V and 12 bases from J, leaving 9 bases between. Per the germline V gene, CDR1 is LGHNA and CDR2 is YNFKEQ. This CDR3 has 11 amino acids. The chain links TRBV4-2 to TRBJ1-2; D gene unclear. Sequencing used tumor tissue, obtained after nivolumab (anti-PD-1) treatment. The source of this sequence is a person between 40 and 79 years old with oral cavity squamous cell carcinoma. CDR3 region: CASSQGASDTF. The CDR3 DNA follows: TGTGCCAGCAGCCAAGGGGCCTCCGACACCTTC.